The clone carrying this T cell receptor beta chain was seen ten or more times. Antigen specificity is unknown. The source material, RNA transcripts, was used to amplify TCR beta CDR3 regions. Initially, a first-round RT-PCR of the TCR CDR3 employed the HTBI primer set. TCRdb reprocessed the multiplex PCR reads with MiXCR, giving one entry per CDR3 protein. The data contain approximately 400,000 distinct CDR3 sequences, approximately 25% of them seen just once; the ten biggest clones take up 73%. This sample stems from a study of T cells in Graves' hyperthyroidism and ophthalmopathy. Stable disease denoted Graves' hyperthyroidism without ophthalmopathy progression within 18 months. The authors took PBMCs from 10 ml fresh peripheral blood. Points from the study as a whole: Within blood appeared most thyroid clonotypes that had expanded above 0.001. Ophthalmopathy was identified by the model a median approximately 6.4 months ahead of onset.

In germline, CDR1 is MNHEY, CDR2 SMNVEV (reference sequence). This CDR3 has 16 residues. Trimming took 0 bases from V and 1 from J; bases not matched to a gene: 5. The sample taken for sequencing was blood. The receptor was isolated from a man aged 50-59 years with Graves' hyperthyroidism. The chain has TRBV27 and TRBJ2-5; 7 nucleotides align to TRBD1. Here the CDR3 reads CASSLSTGPFQETQYF. The CDR3 coding sequence is TGTGCCAGCAGTTTATCGACAGGGCCTTTCCAAGAGACCCAGTACTTC.